This record looks at one T cell receptor (beta chain) sequence and its context. Antigen unknown. The data belong to a study of OX40 agonist ivuxolimab in advanced cancers. The wider study: Ivuxolimab, an antibody acting as an agonist of OX40 (CD134), was used to treat patients. It was permissible to have had prior anti-PD-1, anti-PD-L1 or anti-CTLA-4 therapy, and around 40% had some. Findings and caveats of the study: Several nonresponders also turned out to have low normalized T-cell clonal expansion. CD8+ T cells showed, on average, more clonal expansion than CD4+ cells.

The CDR3 is 19 residues long. Losses at the gene ends were 3 bases for V and 11 bases for J; bases not matched to a gene: 22. Per germline, CDR1 SGDLS and CDR2 YYNGEE. TCRdb's copy holds only in-frame clones and misses some; the assay was immunoSEQ multiplex PCR. The table has about 38,000 clones, 89% seen once. The sample in question was CD4+ or CD8+ T cells sorted from blood, obtained in a trial of the OX40 agonist ivuxolimab. The clonotype comes from an adult with an advanced solid tumor such as melanoma, head and neck, liver or kidney cancer. The chain is built from TRBV9 and TRBJ2-2; 10 bases are a match to TRBD1. DNA for the CDR3: TGTGCCAGCAGCGGGCTGGGACAGGGGAGAAGTGGCCCACCGGTAGAGCTGTTTTTT. Its translation is CASSGLGQGRSGPPVELFF.